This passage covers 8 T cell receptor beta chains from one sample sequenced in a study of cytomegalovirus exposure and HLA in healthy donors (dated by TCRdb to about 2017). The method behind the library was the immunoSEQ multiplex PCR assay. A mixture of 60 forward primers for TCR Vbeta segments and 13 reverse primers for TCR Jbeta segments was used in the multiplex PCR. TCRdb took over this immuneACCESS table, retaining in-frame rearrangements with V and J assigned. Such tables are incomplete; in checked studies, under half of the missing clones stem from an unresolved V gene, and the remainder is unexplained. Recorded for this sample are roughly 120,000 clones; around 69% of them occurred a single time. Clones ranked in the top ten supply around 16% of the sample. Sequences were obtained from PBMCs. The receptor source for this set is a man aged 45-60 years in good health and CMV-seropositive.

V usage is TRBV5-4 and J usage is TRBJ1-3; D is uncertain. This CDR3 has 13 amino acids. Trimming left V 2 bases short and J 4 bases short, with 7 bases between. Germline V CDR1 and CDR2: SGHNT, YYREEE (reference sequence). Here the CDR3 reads CASSFMEGNTIYF. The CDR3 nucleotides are TGTGCCAGCAGCTTTATGGAGGGAAACACCATATATTTT.

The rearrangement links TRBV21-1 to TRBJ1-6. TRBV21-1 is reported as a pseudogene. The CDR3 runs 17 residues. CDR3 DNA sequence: TGTGCCAGCAGCAAAGTACCAAGAGGAGGGCAGGATTCACCCCTCCACTTT. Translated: CASSKVPRGGQDSPLHF.

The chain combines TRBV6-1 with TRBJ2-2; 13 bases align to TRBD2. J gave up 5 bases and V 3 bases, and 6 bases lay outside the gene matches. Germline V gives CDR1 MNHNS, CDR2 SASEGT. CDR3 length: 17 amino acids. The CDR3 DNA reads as TGTGCCAGCAGTGATTCCGGGACTAGCGGGAAAACCGGGGAGCTGTTTTTT. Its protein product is CASSDSGTSGKTGELFF.

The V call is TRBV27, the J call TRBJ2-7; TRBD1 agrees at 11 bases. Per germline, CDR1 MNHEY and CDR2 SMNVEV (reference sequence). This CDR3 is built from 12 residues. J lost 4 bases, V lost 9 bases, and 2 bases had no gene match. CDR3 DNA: TGTGCCAGTTGGGACAGGGGGTACGAGCAGTACTTC. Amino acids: CASWDRGYEQYF.

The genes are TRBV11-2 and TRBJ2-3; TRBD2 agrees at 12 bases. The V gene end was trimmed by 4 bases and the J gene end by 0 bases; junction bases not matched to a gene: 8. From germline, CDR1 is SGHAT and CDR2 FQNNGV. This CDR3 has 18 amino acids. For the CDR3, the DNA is TGTGCCAGCAGCTCTACTAGCGGGGGGCTGGTTAGCACAGATACGCAGTATTTT. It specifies CASSSTSGGLVSTDTQYF.

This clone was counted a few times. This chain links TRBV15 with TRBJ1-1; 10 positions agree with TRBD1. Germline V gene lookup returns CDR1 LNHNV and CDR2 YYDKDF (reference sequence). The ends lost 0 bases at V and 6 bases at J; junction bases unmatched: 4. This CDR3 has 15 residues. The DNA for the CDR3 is TGTGCCACCAGCAGAGAGGGACAGGGGTTAGCTGAAGCTTTCTTT. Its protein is CATSREGQGLAEAFF.

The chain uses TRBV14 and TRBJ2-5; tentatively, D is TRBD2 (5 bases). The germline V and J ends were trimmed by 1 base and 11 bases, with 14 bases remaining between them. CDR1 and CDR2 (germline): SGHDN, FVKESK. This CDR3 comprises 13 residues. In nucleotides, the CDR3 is TGTGCCAGCAGCCAAGTAGGCTGGGGAGAGCAGTACTTC. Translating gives CASSQVGWGEQYF.

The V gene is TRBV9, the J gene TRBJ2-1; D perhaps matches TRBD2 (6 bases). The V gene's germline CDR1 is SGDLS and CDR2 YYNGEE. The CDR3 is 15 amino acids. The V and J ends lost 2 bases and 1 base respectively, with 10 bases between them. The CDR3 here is CASSVSGGSYNEQFF. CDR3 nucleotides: TGTGCCAGCAGCGTTAGCGGAGGGTCCTACAATGAGCAGTTCTTC.